Shown below are 12 T cell receptor beta chains from a single sample sequenced in a study of blood T cell repertoires in COVID-19. Using immunoSEQ multiplex PCR, the repertoire was profiled, and TCRdb retains in-frame clones only, with some absent. This table holds fewer than 300,000 clones, 80% to 95% found once. Material for sequencing was PBMCs or T cells enriched from blood (not recorded which). These receptors were obtained from a woman aged 30 to 39 who had recovered from COVID-19.

The rearrangement joins TRBV6-2 or TRBV6-3 to TRBJ2-1, with 14 bases aligning to TRBD2. CDR3 length: 17 amino acids. V lost 4 bases and J lost 0; bases outside the gene matches: 2. Germline assignment: CDR1 MNHEY and CDR2 SVGEGT. The CDR3 here is CASSFGTSGSSYNEQFF. The CDR3 DNA sequence: TGTGCCAGCAGTTTCGGGACTAGCGGGAGCTCCTACAATGAGCAGTTCTTC.

The genes are TRBV9 and TRBJ2-2; 8 nucleotides align to TRBD2. V was clipped by 2 bases and J by 0 bases; unmatched bases: 3. CDR3 length equals 16 residues. Germline lookup yields CDR1 SGDLS and CDR2 YYNGEE. CDR3 sequence reads: CASSVVSGANTGELFF. For the CDR3, the DNA is TGTGCCAGCAGCGTCGTTAGCGGGGCGAACACCGGGGAGCTGTTTTTT.

This chain joins TRBV10-2 and TRBJ1-2; TRBD1 might be the D (5 bases). Trimming stripped 4 bases from V and 2 bases from J, with 5 bases between. The CDR3 consists of 12 residues. CDR1 is WSHSY, CDR2 SAAADI, per germline. CDR3 region: CASSGQNYGYTF. The CDR3 region has the DNA TGCGCCAGCAGTGGACAGAACTATGGCTACACCTTC.

Comment on this clone: Germline and junction disagree at one end, which may indicate a read error. The rearrangement joins TRBV2 to TRBJ1-4; D may be TRBD1 (6 bases). The germline V gene has CDR1 SNHLY and CDR2 FYNNEI. This CDR3 comprises 12 residues. The CDR3 nucleotides are TGTGCCAGCTCATACCCTGGGAGGGGGGAGCCTTTT. Amino acid sequence: CASSYPGRGEPF. Full variable domain (missing parts from reference TRBV2 and TRBJ1-4): EPEVTQTPSHQVTQMGQEVILRCVPISNHLYFYWYRQILGQKVEFLVSFYNNEISEKSEIFDDQFSVERPDGSNFTLKIRSTKLEDSAMYFCASSYPGRGEPFGSGTQLSVL.

V is TRBV24-1 and J is TRBJ2-4; TRBD2 aligns across 7 bases. Germline-derived CDR1 and CDR2 are KGHDR and SFDVKD. This CDR3 spans 16 amino acids. Unmatched junction bases numbered 10, after V lost 2 bases and J lost 7 bases. DNA for the CDR3: TGTGCCACCAGTGATTCCCGACTAGCCGGGGGGAACATTCAGTACTTC. The encoded protein is CATSDSRLAGGNIQYF.

This chain connects TRBV19 to TRBJ1-2, with D perhaps matching TRBD1 (5 bases). CDR1 is LNHDA, CDR2 SQIVND, per germline (reference sequence). V was shortened by 5 bases and J by 4 bases, with 17 bases between the two germline ends. This CDR3 contains 15 residues. CDR3 coding DNA: TGTGCCAGTAGTTCCATTCGGGGGAAGGCCTATGGCTACACCTTC. Amino acid sequence: CASSSIRGKAYGYTF.

The chain links TRBV7-2 to TRBJ2-3; TRBD2 matches 7 bases. The CDR3 length is 15 residues. Trimming at V came to 0 bases and at J to 1 base, leaving 1 base not matched to a gene. CDR1 is SGHTA, CDR2 FQGNSA, per germline. The CDR3 coding sequence is TGTGCCAGCAGCTTAGCCCGGGGGGGCACAGATACGCAGTATTTT. Its translation: CASSLARGGTDTQYF.

This chain joins TRBV28 and TRBJ2-3; TRBD2 agrees at 14 bases. The CDR3 totals 15 residues. Per the germline V gene, CDR1 is MDHEN and CDR2 is SYDVKM. V shed 3 bases, J shed 6 bases, and the junction held 2 bases outside the gene matches. The CDR3 loop reads CASSFRTSGRDTQYF. CDR3 coding DNA: TGTGCCAGCAGTTTTAGGACTAGCGGGAGGGATACGCAGTATTTT.

This clone was detected a few times. The chain joins TRBV10-3 to TRBJ1-3; D is possibly TRBD1 (6 bases). The V gene's germline CDR1 is ENHRY and CDR2 SYGVKD. The CDR3 has 12 residues. V gave up 6 bases and J gave up 8 bases, with 11 bases separating them. Written as DNA, the CDR3 is TGTGCCATCAGCCCGGGACAAGACACCATATATTTT. This codes for CAISPGQDTIYF.

The rearrangement joins TRBV7-9 to TRBJ2-3, with D maybe TRBD1 (5 bases). The V end lost 3 bases, the J end lost 0 bases, and 7 bases lay between the germline ends. Germline V gene sequence: CDR1 SEHNR, CDR2 FQNEAQ (reference sequence). CDR3 length: 14 amino acids. The CDR3 coding sequence is TGTGCCAGCAGCTTCCCAGGGAGCACAGATACGCAGTATTTT. This sequence encodes CASSFPGSTDTQYF.

V is TRBV7-3 and J is TRBJ2-1, with D possibly TRBD1 on 6 matching bases. Trimming removed 5 bases at V and 7 bases at J, with 12 bases between. Germline-derived CDR1 and CDR2 are SGHTA and FQGTGA. The CDR3 runs to 13 residues. For the CDR3, the DNA is TGTGCCAGCAGCCAAAACCAGGGGAATGAGCAGTTCTTC. It yields the protein CASSQNQGNEQFF.

The V gene is TRBV11-2, the J gene TRBJ1-4; no clear D. Germline assignment: CDR1 SGHAT and CDR2 FQNNGV. The CDR3 totals 15 residues. V lost 3 bases, J lost 1 base, and 9 bases lay in between. The CDR3 here is CASSLLGGTNEKLFF. CDR3 bases: TGTGCCAGCAGCTTGCTAGGAGGAACTAATGAAAAACTGTTTTTT. Using reference TRBV11-2 and TRBJ1-4 for the parts outside the CDR3, the full variable domain is EAGVAQSPRYKIIEKRQSVAFWCNPISGHATLYWYQQILGQGPKLLIQFQNNGVVDDSQLPKDRFSAERLKGVDSTLKIQPAKLEDSAVYLCASSLLGGTNEKLFFGSGTQLSVL.